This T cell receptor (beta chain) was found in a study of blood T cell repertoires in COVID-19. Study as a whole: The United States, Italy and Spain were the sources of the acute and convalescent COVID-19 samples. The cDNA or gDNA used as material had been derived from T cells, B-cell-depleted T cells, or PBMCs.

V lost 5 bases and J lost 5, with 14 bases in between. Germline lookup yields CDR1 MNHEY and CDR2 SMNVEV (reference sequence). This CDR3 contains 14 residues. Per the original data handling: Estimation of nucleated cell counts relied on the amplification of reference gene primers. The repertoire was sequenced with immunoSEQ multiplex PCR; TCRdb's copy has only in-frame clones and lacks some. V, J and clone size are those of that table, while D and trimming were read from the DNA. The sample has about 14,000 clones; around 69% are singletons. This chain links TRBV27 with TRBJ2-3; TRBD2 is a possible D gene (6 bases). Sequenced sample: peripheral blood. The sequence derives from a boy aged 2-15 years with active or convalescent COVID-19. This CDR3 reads CASSLRLALDTQYF. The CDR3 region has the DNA TGTGCCAGCAGTCTCCGCCTAGCGCTAGATACGCAGTATTTT.